This TCR beta chain came from a study of T cells in Graves' hyperthyroidism and ophthalmopathy. Amplified TCR beta CDR3 regions derived from RNA transcripts. HTBI primers were employed in a first-round RT-PCR of the TCR CDR3. TCRdb independently ran MiXCR on the multiplex PCR reads; one entry per CDR3 protein. The sample yields roughly 500,000 distinct CDR3 sequences, 22% seen once. The trim removed 3 bases at V and 3 bases at J, leaving 4 bases unmatched. The CDR3 spans 15 residues. Looked up from germline, CDR1 is KGHSH and CDR2 is LQKENI. The chain is built from TRBV18 and TRBJ1-3; TRBD1 agrees at 8 bases. The sample comprised blood. This sequence originates from a woman in her 70s with Graves' ophthalmopathy. DNA for the CDR3: TGTGCCAGCTCACCGCAGGGGGCACATGGAAACACCATATATTTT. Translation: CASSPQGAHGNTIYF.